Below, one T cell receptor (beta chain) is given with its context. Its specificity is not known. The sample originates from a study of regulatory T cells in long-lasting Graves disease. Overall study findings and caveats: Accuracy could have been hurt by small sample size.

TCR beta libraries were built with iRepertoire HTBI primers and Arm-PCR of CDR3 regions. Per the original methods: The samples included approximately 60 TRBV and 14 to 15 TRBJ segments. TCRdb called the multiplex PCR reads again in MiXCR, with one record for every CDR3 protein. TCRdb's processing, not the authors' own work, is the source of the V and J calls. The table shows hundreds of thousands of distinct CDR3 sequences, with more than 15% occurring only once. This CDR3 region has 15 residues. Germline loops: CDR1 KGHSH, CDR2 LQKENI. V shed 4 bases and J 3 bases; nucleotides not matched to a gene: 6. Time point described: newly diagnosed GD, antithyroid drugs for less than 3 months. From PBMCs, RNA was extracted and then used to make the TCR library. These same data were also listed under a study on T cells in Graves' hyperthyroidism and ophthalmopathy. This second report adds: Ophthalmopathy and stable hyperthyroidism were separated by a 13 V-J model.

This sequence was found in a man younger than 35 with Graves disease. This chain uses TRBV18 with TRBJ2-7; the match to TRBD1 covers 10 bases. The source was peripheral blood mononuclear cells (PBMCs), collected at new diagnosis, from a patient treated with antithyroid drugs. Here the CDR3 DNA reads TGTGCCAGCTCACGATTCGGGACAGGGGACTACGAGCAGTACTTC. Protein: CASSRFGTGDYEQYF. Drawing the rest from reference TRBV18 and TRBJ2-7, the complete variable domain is NAGVMQNPRHLVRRRGQEARLRCSPMKGHSHVYWYRQLPEEGLKFMVYLQKENIIDESGMPKERFSAEFPKEGPSILRIQQVVRGDSAAYFCASSRFGTGDYEQYFGPGTRLTVT.